The clone carrying this T cell receptor (beta chain) was counted only a few times. The sample originates from a study of T-cell reconstitution after alpha-beta-depleted transplantation in children. Germline V gives CDR1 LGHNA, CDR2 YNFKEQ. The V end lost 1 base, the J end lost 7 bases, and 13 bases lay between the germline ends. CDR3 length: 14 amino acids. Library preparation (for TCRbeta) was performed with unique molecular identifiers. TCRdb passed the PCR reads through MiXCR, listing each CDR3 protein once. The sample lists about half a million distinct CDR3 sequences, 9.5% to 15% occurring once. The sequence was collected from a human donor who donated a stem cell graft to a child with combined immunodeficiency. This sequence joins TRBV4-2 and TRBJ1-2; tentative D call: TRBD1 (6 bases). The specimen comprised PBMCs from the stem cell graft donor, sampled from the stem cell graft. Here the CDR3 DNA reads TGTGCCAGCAGCCAAGTAGGGGGGGCCGGTGGCTACACCTTC. Amino acid sequence: CASSQVGGAGGYTF.